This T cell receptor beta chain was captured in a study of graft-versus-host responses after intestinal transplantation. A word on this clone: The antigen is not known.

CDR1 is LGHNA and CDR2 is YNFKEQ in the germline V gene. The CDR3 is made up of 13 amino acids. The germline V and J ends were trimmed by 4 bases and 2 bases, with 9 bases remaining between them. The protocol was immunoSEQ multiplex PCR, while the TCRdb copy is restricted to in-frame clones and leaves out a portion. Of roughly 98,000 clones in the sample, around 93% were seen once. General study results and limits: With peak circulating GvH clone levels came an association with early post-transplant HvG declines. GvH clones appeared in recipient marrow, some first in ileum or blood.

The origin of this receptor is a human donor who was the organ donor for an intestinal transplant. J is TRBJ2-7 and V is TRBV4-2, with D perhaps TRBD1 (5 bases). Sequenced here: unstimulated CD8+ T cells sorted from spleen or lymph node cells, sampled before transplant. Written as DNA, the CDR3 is TGTGCCAGCAGCCTCGACAGAACCTACGAGCAGTACTTC. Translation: CASSLDRTYEQYF.